What follows are 23 T cell receptor beta chains derived from one specimen sequenced in a study of blood T cell repertoires in COVID-19. Profiling relied on immunoSEQ multiplex PCR, and the TCRdb table lists in-frame clones only, not all of them. Among some 130,000 clones listed, less than 90% were seen once. The sample taken for sequencing was peripheral blood. Every receptor here comes from a man between 65 and 85 years old with acute or convalescent COVID-19.

This sequence joins TRBV7-5 and TRBJ2-5; TRBD2, the table's D call, was not compared with the DNA. TRBV7-5 is a pseudogene segment. This CDR3 is 17 amino acids long. In DNA form, the CDR3 reads TGTGCCAGAAGCTTAGACCTAGCGGGGGGGCCGTGGGAGACCCAGTACTTC. It specifies CARSLDLAGGPWETQYF.

This chain connects TRBV12-3 or TRBV12-4 to TRBJ1-2; no definite D call. The CDR3 totals 13 residues. The ends were cut back, 11 bases at V and 1 base at J, with 14 bases in the middle. The CDR3 loop reads CAVSPRLNYGYTF. The DNA of the CDR3 is TGTGCCGTCAGTCCCAGACTTAACTATGGCTACACCTTC.

The J gene is TRBJ2-5, the V gene TRBV6-5; D might be TRBD1 (7 bases). V lost 5 bases to trimming and J lost 4 bases, with 17 bases between them. The CDR3 totals 15 residues. The germline gives CDR1 MNHEY, CDR2 SVGAGI. CDR3 sequence reads: CASSLTQGRGETQYF. The CDR3 DNA reads as TGTGCCAGCAGTCTTACACAGGGGCGGGGAGAGACCCAGTACTTC.

V and J are TRBV5-1 and TRBJ2-1; no definite D call. V was cut by 3 bases and J by 0 bases, with 10 bases left in between. This CDR3 comprises 15 residues. The V gene's germline CDR1 is SGHRS and CDR2 YFSETQ. CDR3: CASSSSPSSYNEQFF. As DNA, the CDR3 is TGCGCCAGCAGCTCAAGTCCTAGCTCCTACAATGAGCAGTTCTTC.

V gene TRBV5-1 combines with J gene TRBJ2-7; D may be TRBD2 (6 bases). CDR1 is SGHRS and CDR2 is YFSETQ in the germline V gene. V lost 4 bases and J lost 5, with 19 bases in between. The CDR3 covers 15 residues. The CDR3 protein is CASSTSGRITDEQYF. CDR3 sequence (DNA): TGCGCCAGCAGCACTTCCGGGAGAATTACGGACGAGCAGTACTTC.

This clone has only one observation. V gene TRBV4-2 combines with J gene TRBJ2-1; D might be TRBD2 (6 bases). Deletions cut 1 base from V and 0 bases from J, with 13 bases between. The CDR3 length is 17 residues. CDR1 and CDR2 (germline): LGHNA, YNFKEQ. The CDR3 sequence is CASSQGSGTLSYNEQFF. CDR3 sequence (DNA): TGTGCCAGCAGCCAAGGCTCCGGGACTCTCTCCTACAATGAGCAGTTCTTC.

Many counts were recorded for this clone. The chain joins TRBV27 to TRBJ1-5; D uncertain. The CDR3 sequence is 13 residues long. Germline V gene sequence: CDR1 MNHEY, CDR2 SMNVEV (reference sequence). Trimming pared 6 bases from V and 5 bases from J, leaving 11 bases between. CDR3 DNA sequence: TGTGCCAGCAGCCTAGAAGGCTATCAGCCCCAGCATTTT. Protein: CASSLEGYQPQHF.

The gene calls are TRBV6-5 and TRBJ1-1; no firm D call. The V and J ends lost 0 bases and 8 bases respectively, with 7 bases between them. CDR1 MNHEY and CDR2 SVGAGI come from the germline V gene. The CDR3 sequence is 12 residues long. The CDR3: CASSYSGLEAFF. The CDR3 DNA sequence: TGTGCCAGCAGTTACTCCGGGTTGGAAGCTTTCTTT.

This clone has only one observation. The genes are TRBV3-1 (or the pseudogene TRBV3-2) and TRBJ1-6, with no clear D. From germline, CDR1 is LGHDT and CDR2 YNNKEL (reference sequence). The length of the CDR3 is 13 residues. V was pared by 4 bases and J by 8 bases, with 9 bases between. The CDR3 spells CASSPGWDSPLHF. CDR3 DNA sequence: TGTGCCAGCAGCCCGGGTTGGGATTCACCCCTCCACTTT.

This chain joins TRBV6-5 and TRBJ1-6; D is perhaps TRBD1 (6 bases). Germline CDR1 reads MNHEY; CDR2 reads SVGAGI. The CDR3 is made up of 13 amino acids. V lost 6 bases and J lost 7, with 10 bases in between. The CDR3 nucleotides are TGTGCCAGCAGGGGAGGGGGGAATTCACCCCTCCACTTT. Protein product: CASRGGGNSPLHF.

The table lists this clone with a few counts. Other DNA sequences from this sample encode an identical CDR3 as well. The rearrangement joins TRBV10-2 to TRBJ2-5, with 9 bases that match TRBD2. This CDR3 spans 13 amino acids. Germline CDR1 is WSHSY and CDR2 is SAAADI. V lost 4 bases and J lost 4; bases outside the gene matches: 1. This chain's CDR3 is CASSGAGGETQYF. CDR3 bases: TGCGCCAGCAGTGGAGCGGGGGGAGAGACCCAGTACTTC.

The chain has TRBV28 and TRBJ1-5, with TRBD1 matching over 8 bases. V was pared by 6 bases and J by 7 bases, with 5 bases of the junction left unmatched. Per the germline V gene, CDR1 is MDHEN and CDR2 is SYDVKM. This CDR3 has 13 amino acids. CDR3 sequence (DNA): TGTGCCAGCAGAGGGGACAGGCGGCAGCCCCAGCATTTT. Its translation is CASRGDRRQPQHF.

This clone appeared a single time. The gene calls are TRBV11-2 and TRBJ1-5; TRBD1 aligns across 7 bases. Germline trimming cut 4 bases from V and 3 bases from J; bases unmatched to any gene: 12. The CDR3 loop spans 17 amino acids. Germline V gene data show CDR1 as SGHAT and CDR2 as FQNNGV. CDR3 nucleotides: TGTGCCAGCAGCTCCAGGGACAGAAGAGCTACCAATCAGCCCCAGCATTTT. Translated: CASSSRDRRATNQPQHF. Variable domain in full (rest from reference TRBV11-2 and TRBJ1-5): EAGVAQSPRYKIIEKRQSVAFWCNPISGHATLYWYQQILGQGPKLLIQFQNNGVVDDSQLPKDRFSAERLKGVDSTLKIQPAKLEDSAVYLCASSSRDRRATNQPQHFGDGTRLSIL.

The chain couples TRBV7-8 to TRBJ1-1, with a possible D match to TRBD1 (5 bases). Germline-derived CDR1 and CDR2 are SGHVS and FQNEAQ. The CDR3 is 16 amino acids. The V end lost 2 bases, the J end lost 0 bases, and 13 bases lay between the germline ends. CDR3 nucleotide sequence: TGTGCCAGCAGCTTATGGGCAGGGCCATTGAACACTGAAGCTTTCTTT. Protein: CASSLWAGPLNTEAFF.

The CDR3 region is CASSPRAGFSGNTIYF. The CDR3 DNA follows: TGTGCCAGCTCCCCCAGGGCAGGTTTCTCTGGAAACACCATATATTTT. The chain combines TRBV18 with TRBJ1-3, with TRBD1 as a possible D gene (5 bases). CDR1 and CDR2 from the germline V gene are KGHSH and LQKENI. With 6 bases removed from V and 0 bases from J, the gap between germline ends came to 15 bases. The CDR3 is made up of 16 amino acids.

The CDR3: CASSPRQGNTGELFF. In DNA form, the CDR3 reads TGTGCCAGCAGCCCTCGACAGGGGAACACCGGGGAGCTGTTTTTT. V and J are TRBV5-5 and TRBJ2-2; 7 positions agree with TRBD1. CDR1 SGHKS and CDR2 YYEKEE come from the germline V gene (reference sequence). This CDR3 spans 15 amino acids. The ends lost 4 bases at V and 1 base at J; junction bases unmatched: 4.

This chain uses TRBV19 with TRBJ2-2; 8 bases are shared with TRBD1. Trimming cost V 9 bases and J 1 base; bases outside gene matches: 7. CDR3 size: 15 residues. Germline loops: CDR1 LNHDA, CDR2 SQIVND (reference sequence). CDR3 coding DNA: TGTGCCAGCCATAGGACAGGGAGGAACACCGGGGAGCTGTTTTTT. Protein sequence: CASHRTGRNTGELFF.

This chain uses TRBV6-5 with TRBJ1-3; unclear D gene. CDR1 is MNHEY and CDR2 is SVGAGI in the germline V gene. The CDR3 extends over 14 amino acids. Trimming took off 2 bases at V and 4 bases at J, with 9 bases between the two ends. CDR3: CASSYGQPGNTIYF. CDR3 nucleotide sequence: TGTGCCAGCAGTTACGGGCAGCCCGGAAACACCATATATTTT.

The V call is TRBV30, the J call TRBJ1-4; D is possibly TRBD1 (5 bases). From germline, CDR1 is GTSNPN and CDR2 SVGIG (reference sequence). The CDR3 spans 14 residues. Trimming left V 2 bases short and J 5 bases short, with 12 bases between. The CDR3 bases are TGTGCCTGGAGTCCGGGACGGGGGAATGAAAAACTGTTTTTT. It yields the protein CAWSPGRGNEKLFF.

V gene TRBV18 combines with J gene TRBJ1-1, with no clear D. The V end lost 2 bases, the J end lost 4 bases, and 11 bases lay between the germline ends. The length of the CDR3 is 14 residues. Germline V CDR1 and CDR2: KGHSH, LQKENI. CDR3 sequence (DNA): TGTGCCAGCTCACCAGGGCTCGGAGGCACTGAAGCTTTCTTT. The encoded protein is CASSPGLGGTEAFF.

The chain links TRBV9 to TRBJ2-3; 9 bases are shared with TRBD1. Germline V CDR1 and CDR2: SGDLS, YYNGEE. The V and J ends lost 0 bases and 8 bases, in that order; junction bases with no gene match: 7. The CDR3 runs to 15 residues. CDR3 region: CASSVGGQGLVTQYF. The CDR3 region has the DNA TGTGCCAGCAGCGTAGGGGGACAGGGATTGGTTACGCAGTATTTT.

This clone was found a few times. The V and J genes are TRBV28 and TRBJ1-1; tentative D call: TRBD1 (5 bases). V gave up 7 bases and J gave up 0 bases, with 21 bases separating them. CDR3 length: 17 residues. Germline V CDR1 and CDR2: MDHEN, SYDVKM. The CDR3 nucleotides read TGTGCCAGCAACGCGCCCGGGGGGGACCCTATGAACACTGAAGCTTTCTTT. It encodes CASNAPGGDPMNTEAFF.

This clone was observed a few times. This rearrangement joins TRBV19 to TRBJ2-7, with 7 bases identical to TRBD1. V was pared by 5 bases and J by 6 bases, with 13 bases of the junction left unmatched. CDR1 is LNHDA, CDR2 SQIVND, per germline (reference sequence). The CDR3 loop spans 15 amino acids. This CDR3 reads CASSLQTGKRFEQYF. The CDR3 region has the DNA TGTGCCAGTAGTCTCCAGACAGGGAAGAGATTCGAGCAGTACTTC.